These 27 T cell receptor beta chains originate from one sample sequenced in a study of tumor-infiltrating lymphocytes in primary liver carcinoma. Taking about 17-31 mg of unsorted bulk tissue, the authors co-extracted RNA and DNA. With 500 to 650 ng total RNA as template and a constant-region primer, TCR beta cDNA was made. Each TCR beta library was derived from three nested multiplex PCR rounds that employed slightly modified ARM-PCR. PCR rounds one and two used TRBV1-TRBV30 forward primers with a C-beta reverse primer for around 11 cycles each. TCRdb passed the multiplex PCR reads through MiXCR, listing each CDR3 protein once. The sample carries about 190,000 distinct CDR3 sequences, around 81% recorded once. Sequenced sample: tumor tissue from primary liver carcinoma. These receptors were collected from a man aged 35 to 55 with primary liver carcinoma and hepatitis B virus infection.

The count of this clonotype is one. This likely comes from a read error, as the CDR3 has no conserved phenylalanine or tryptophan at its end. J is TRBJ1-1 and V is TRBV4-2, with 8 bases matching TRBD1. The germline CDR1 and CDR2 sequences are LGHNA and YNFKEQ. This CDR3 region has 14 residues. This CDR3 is CASNQDPGQGEAFS. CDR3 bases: TGTGCCAGCAACCAAGATCCAGGACAGGGCGAAGCTTTCTCT.

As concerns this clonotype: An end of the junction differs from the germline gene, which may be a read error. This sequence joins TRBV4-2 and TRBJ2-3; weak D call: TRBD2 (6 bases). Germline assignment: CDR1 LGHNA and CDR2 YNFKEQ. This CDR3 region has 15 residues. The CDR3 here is CASSRRTEGTDMQYF. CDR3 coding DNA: TGTGCCAGCAGCCGAAGGACGGAGGGAACAGATATGCAGTATTTT.

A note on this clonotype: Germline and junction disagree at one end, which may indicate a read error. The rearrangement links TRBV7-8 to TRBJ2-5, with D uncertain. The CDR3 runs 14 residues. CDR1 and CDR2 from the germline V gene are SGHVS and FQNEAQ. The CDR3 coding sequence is TGTACCAGCAGCTTATACCTCTTAGGCGAGACCCAGTACTTC. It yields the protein CTSSLYLLGETQYF.

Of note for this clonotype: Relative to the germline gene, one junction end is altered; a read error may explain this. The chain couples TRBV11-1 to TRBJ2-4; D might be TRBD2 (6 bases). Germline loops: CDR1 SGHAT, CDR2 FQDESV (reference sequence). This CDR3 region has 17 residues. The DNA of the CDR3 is TGTGCCAACAGCTTTCCCTGGACTAACGGGACCAAAAACATTCAGAACTTC. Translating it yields CANSFPWTNGTKNIQNF.

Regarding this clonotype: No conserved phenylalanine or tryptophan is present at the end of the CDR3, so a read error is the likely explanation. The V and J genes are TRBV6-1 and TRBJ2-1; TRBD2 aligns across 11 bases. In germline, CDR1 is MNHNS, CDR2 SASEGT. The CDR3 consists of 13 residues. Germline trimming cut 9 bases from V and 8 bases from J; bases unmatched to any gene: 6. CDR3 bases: TGTGCCAGTCGACTAGCGGGAACCTATGAGCAGTTCTCC. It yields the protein CASRLAGTYEQFS.

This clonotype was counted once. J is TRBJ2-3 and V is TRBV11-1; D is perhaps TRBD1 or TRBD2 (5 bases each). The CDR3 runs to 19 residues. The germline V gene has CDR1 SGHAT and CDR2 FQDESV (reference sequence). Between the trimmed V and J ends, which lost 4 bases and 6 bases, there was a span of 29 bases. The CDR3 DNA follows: TGTGCCAGCAGCTCTGGGGGAACCTCTGTTGGAGCCCACACGGATACGCAGTATTTT. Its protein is CASSSGGTSVGAHTDTQYF.

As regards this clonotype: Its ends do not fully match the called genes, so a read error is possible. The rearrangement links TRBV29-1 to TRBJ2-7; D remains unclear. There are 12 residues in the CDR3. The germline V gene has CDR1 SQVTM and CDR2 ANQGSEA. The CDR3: CSANFGTYERYF. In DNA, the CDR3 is TGCAGTGCAAACTTTGGTACCTACGAGCGGTACTTC.

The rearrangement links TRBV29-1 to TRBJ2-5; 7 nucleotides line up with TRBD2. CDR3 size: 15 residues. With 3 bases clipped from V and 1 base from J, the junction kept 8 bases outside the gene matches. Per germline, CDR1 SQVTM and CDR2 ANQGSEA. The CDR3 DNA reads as TGCAGCGTTGAGGAACCCGGGAGGTTCCAAGAGACCCAGTACTTC. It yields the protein CSVEEPGRFQETQYF.

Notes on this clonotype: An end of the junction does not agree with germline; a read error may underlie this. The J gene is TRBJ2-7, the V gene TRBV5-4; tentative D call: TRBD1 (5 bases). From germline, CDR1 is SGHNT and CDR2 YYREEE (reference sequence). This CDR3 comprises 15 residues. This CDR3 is CANSLTEQDLYEQYF. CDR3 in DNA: TGTGCCAACAGCTTGACGGAACAGGATCTCTACGAGCAGTACTTC.

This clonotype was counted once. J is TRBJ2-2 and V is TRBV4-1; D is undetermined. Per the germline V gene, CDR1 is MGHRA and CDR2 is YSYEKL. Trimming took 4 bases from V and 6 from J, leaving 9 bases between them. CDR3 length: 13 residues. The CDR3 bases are TGCGCCAGCAGCCGCGTCGTAGCCGGGGAGCTGTTTTTT. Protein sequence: CASSRVVAGELFF.

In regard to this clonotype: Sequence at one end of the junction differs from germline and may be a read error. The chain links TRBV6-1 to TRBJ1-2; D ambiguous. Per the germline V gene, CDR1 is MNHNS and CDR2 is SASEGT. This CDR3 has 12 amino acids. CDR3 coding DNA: TGTGCCAGCAGAGGTGCGGACTATGGCTGCACCTTC. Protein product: CASRGADYGCTF.

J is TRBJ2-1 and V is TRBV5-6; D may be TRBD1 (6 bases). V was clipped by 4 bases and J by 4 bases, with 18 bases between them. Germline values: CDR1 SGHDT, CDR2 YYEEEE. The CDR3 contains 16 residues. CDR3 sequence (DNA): TGTGCCAGCAGCACCTTAACAGGGTCGACGTACAATGAGCAGTTCTTC. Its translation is CASSTLTGSTYNEQFF.

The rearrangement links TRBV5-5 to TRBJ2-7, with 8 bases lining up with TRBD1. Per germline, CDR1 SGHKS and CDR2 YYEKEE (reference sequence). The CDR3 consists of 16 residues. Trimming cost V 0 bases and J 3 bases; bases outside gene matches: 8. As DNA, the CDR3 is TGTGCCAGCAGCTTGGCGTGGCCAGGGGGCATCTACGAGCAGTACTTC. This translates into CASSLAWPGGIYEQYF.

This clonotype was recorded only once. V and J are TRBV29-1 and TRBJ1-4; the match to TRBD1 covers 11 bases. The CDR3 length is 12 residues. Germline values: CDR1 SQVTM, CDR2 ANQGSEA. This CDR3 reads CGALDRGLYVFF. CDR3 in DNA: TGCGGCGCCCTGGACAGGGGGCTTTATGTGTTTTTT.

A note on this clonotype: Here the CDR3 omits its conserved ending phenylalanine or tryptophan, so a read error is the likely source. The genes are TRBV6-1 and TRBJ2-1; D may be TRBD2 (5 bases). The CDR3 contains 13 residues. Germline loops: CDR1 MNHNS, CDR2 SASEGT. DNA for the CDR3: TGTGCCAGTAGTGAGCGGAAAAACAATGAGCAGTTCCTT. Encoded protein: CASSERKNNEQFL.

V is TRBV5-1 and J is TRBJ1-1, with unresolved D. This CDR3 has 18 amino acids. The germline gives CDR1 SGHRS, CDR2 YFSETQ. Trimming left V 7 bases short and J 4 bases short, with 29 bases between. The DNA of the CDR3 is TGCGCCAGCGGCCCTTCGTTGTCCCAGTCGGTTAGCGGCACTGAAGCTTTCTTT. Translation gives CASGPSLSQSVSGTEAFF.

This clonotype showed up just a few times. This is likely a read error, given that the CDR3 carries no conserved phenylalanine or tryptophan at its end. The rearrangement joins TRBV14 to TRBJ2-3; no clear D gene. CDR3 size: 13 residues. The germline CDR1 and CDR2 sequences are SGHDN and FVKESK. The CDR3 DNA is TGCGCCAGCAGCCTAAGCAGGTCAGATACGCAGTATCTT. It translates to CASSLSRSDTQYL.

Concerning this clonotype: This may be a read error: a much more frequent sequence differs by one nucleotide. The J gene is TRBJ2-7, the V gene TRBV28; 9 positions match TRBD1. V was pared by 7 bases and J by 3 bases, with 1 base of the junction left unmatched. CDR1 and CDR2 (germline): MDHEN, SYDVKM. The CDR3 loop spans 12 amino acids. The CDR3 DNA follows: TGTGCCAGCAAGGGACAGGGCTACGAGCAGTACTTC. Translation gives CASKGQGYEQYF.

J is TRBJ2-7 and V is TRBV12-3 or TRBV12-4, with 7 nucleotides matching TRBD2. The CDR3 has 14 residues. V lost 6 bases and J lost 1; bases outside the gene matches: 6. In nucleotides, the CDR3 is TGTGCCAGCAGACTGCAGGGAGGGTCCTACGAGCAGTACTTC. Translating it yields CASRLQGGSYEQYF.

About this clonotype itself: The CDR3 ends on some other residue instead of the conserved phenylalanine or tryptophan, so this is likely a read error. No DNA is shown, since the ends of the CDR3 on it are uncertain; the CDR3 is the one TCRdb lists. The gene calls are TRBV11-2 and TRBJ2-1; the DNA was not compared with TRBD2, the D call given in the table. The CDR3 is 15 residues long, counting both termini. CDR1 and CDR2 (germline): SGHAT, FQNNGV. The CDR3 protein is CASSFSGPLDNEQLL.

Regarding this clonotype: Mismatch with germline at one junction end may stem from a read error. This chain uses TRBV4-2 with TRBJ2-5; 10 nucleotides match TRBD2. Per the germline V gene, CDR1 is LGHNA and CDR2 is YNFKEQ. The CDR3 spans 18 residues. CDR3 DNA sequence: TGTGCCAGCAGTCAAGGCCTCCGCAGCGGGAGGGCCTTGGAGACCCTGTACTTC. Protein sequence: CASSQGLRSGRALETLYF.

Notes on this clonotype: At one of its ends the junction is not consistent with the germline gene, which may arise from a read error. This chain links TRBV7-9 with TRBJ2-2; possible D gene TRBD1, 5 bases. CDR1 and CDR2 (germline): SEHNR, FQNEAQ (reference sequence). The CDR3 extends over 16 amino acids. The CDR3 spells CACSLVLQGWTGELLF. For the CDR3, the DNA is TGTGCCTGCAGCTTAGTTCTTCAGGGTTGGACCGGAGAGCTGTTATTT.

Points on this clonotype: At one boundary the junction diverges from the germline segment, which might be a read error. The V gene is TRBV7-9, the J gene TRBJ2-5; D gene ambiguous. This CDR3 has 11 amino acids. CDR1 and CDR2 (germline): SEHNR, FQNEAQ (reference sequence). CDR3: CAISLKDIQYF. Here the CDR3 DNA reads TGTGCCATCAGCCTGAAAGATATCCAGTACTTC.

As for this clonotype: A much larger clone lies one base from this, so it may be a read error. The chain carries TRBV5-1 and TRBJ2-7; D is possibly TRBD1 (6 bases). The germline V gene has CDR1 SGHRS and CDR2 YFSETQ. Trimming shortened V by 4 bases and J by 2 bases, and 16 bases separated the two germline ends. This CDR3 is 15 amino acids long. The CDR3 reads CASSGDRRFAYEQYF. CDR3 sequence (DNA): TGCGCCAGCAGCGGTGACAGGAGGTTTGCCTACGAGCAGTACTTC.

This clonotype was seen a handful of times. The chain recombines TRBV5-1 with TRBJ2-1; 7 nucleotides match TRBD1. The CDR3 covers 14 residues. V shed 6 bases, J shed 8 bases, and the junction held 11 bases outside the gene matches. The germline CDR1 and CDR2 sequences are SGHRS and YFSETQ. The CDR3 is CASNQQGQLDEQFF. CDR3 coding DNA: TGCGCCAGCAACCAACAGGGGCAGCTCGATGAGCAGTTCTTC.

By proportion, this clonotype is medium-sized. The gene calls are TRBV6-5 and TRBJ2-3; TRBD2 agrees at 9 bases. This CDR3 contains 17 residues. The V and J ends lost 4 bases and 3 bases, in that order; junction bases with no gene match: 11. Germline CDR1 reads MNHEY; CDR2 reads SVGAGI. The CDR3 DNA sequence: TGTGCCAGCAGTTCACTCCCCCTAAGCGGGGGGACAGATACGCAGTATTTT. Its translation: CASSSLPLSGGTDTQYF.

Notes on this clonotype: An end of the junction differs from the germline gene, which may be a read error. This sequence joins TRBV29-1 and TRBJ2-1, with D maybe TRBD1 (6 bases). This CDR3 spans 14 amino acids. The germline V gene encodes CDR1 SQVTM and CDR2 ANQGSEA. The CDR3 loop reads CSVLGQGTYDEQFF. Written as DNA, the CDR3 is TGCAGCGTCCTTGGTCAGGGGACCTACGATGAGCAGTTCTTC.